The 17 T cell receptor beta chains below were found in one sample sequenced in a study of blood T cell repertoires in COVID-19. Assay used: immunoSEQ multiplex PCR; TCRdb lists only in-frame clones, some missing. The table has about 150,000 clones, 65% to 90% seen once. The sequencing sample was made of peripheral blood. These receptors all come from a woman between 45 and 65 years old with acute or convalescent COVID-19.

This clone was detected only once. The chain carries TRBV27 and TRBJ2-5; 10 nucleotides match TRBD2. The germline V gene has CDR1 MNHEY and CDR2 SMNVEV (reference sequence). Unmatched junction bases numbered 14, after V lost 5 bases and J lost 5 bases. This CDR3 is 17 amino acids long. Here the CDR3 DNA reads TGTGCCAGCAGTCAAAGAACGCTAGCGGGAGCGCCGGAGACCCAGTACTTC. Amino acids: CASSQRTLAGAPETQYF.

V gene TRBV3-1 (or the pseudogene TRBV3-2) combines with J gene TRBJ2-1; TRBD1 aligns across 7 bases. The CDR3 sequence is 15 residues long. The trim removed 1 base at V and 9 bases at J, leaving 9 bases unmatched. Germline CDR1 reads LGHDT; CDR2 reads YNNKEL (reference sequence). The CDR3 spells CASSQGPQGYAEQFF. The CDR3 DNA is TGTGCCAGCAGCCAAGGACCACAGGGGTACGCTGAGCAGTTCTTC.

This clone appeared a single time. This rearrangement joins TRBV19 to TRBJ2-1; 7 bases are shared with TRBD2. V shed 0 bases and J 2 bases; nucleotides not matched to a gene: 4. Germline-derived CDR1 and CDR2 are LNHDA and SQIVND (reference sequence). This CDR3 contains 16 residues. The CDR3 nucleotides read TGTGCCAGTAGTATAGACACTAGCGCGCCCTACAATGAGCAGTTCTTC. Encoded protein: CASSIDTSAPYNEQFF.

This clone was picked up a small number of times. V and J are TRBV7-7 and TRBJ2-5; the D is unclear. The V and J ends lost 1 base and 2 bases respectively, with 5 bases between them. The germline V gene has CDR1 SSHAT and CDR2 FNYEAQ (reference sequence). The CDR3 is 13 residues long. This CDR3 reads CASSLVQQETQYF. The CDR3 DNA is TGTGCCAGCAGCTTAGTACAGCAAGAGACCCAGTACTTC. Full variable domain (outside the CDR3, taken from reference TRBV7-7 and TRBJ2-5): GAGVSQSPRYKVTKRGQDVTLRCDPISSHATLYWYQQALGQGPEFLTYFNYEAQPDKSGLPSDRFSAERPEGSISTLTIQRTEQRDSAMYRCASSLVQQETQYFGPGTRLLVL.

This chain links TRBV7-3 with TRBJ2-5; TRBD1 matches 7 bases. CDR1 SGHTA and CDR2 FQGTGA come from the germline V gene. CDR3 size: 15 residues. V was clipped by 4 bases and J by 5 bases; unmatched bases: 10. The CDR3 nucleotides are TGTGCCAGCAGCTCGGGACAGACCGGGTCGGAGACCCAGTACTTC. This codes for CASSSGQTGSETQYF.

The genes are TRBV6-2 or TRBV6-3 and TRBJ2-5; 10 bases are shared with TRBD2. The V gene's germline CDR1 is MNHEY and CDR2 SVGEGT. This CDR3 spans 16 amino acids. V shed 6 bases, J shed 0 bases, and the junction held 7 bases outside the gene matches. This CDR3 is CASSRRTSGYQETQYF. In DNA, the CDR3 is TGTGCCAGCAGCCGTAGGACTAGCGGTTACCAAGAGACCCAGTACTTC.

The chain couples TRBV10-3 to TRBJ1-2; tentatively, D is TRBD1 (5 bases). V lost 6 bases to trimming and J lost 7 bases, with 15 bases between them. This CDR3 has 13 amino acids. Germline CDR1 and CDR2: ENHRY and SYGVKD. The CDR3 DNA reads as TGTGCCATCAGCGAAACGGGGGGAGTTGGCTACACCTTC. This translates into CAISETGGVGYTF.

This clone was seen a handful of times. The chain combines TRBV12-3 or TRBV12-4 with TRBJ2-1; D is undetermined. V lost 0 bases to trimming and J lost 9 bases, with 9 bases between them. The CDR3 runs 13 residues. The CDR3 reads CASSLASPPEQFF. CDR3 DNA: TGTGCCAGCAGTTTAGCGTCCCCTCCTGAGCAGTTCTTC.

The V call is TRBV5-5, the J call TRBJ1-2; 8 bases fit TRBD1. V was clipped by 3 bases and J by 5 bases; unmatched bases: 6. The CDR3 is 14 amino acids. Looked up from germline, CDR1 is SGHKS and CDR2 is YYEKEE (reference sequence). This CDR3 is CASSSGQGPYGYTF. CDR3 DNA sequence: TGTGCCAGCAGCTCCGGACAGGGACCTTATGGCTACACCTTC.

This clone appeared once. This chain uses TRBV6-5 with TRBJ2-2, with 11 bases aligning to TRBD1. CDR1 is MNHEY, CDR2 SVGAGI, per germline. The CDR3 runs to 15 residues. The V gene end was trimmed by 5 bases and the J gene end by 5 bases; junction bases not matched to a gene: 4. The CDR3 region has the DNA TGTGCCAGCAGTATGGGACAGGGGGTAACCGGGGAGCTGTTTTTT. Amino acids: CASSMGQGVTGELFF.

The chain employs TRBV18 and TRBJ2-3, with D unresolved. The germline V and J ends were trimmed by 3 bases and 1 base, with 11 bases remaining between them. CDR1 and CDR2 (germline): KGHSH, LQKENI. CDR3 length: 15 residues. The CDR3 DNA reads TGTGCCAGCTCACCCTCGGCCCAGGGCACAGATACGCAGTATTTT. It is translated as CASSPSAQGTDTQYF.

The V and J genes are TRBV6-5 and TRBJ1-2, with D possibly TRBD1 on 6 matching bases. Germline V gives CDR1 MNHEY, CDR2 SVGAGI. This CDR3 has 14 amino acids. Trimming removed 6 bases from V and 2 bases from J, with 13 bases in between. The CDR3 sequence is CASRDGGRNYGYTF. In nucleotides, the CDR3 is TGTGCCAGCAGAGACGGGGGGCGCAACTATGGCTACACCTTC.

This clone was seen just once. The chain is built from TRBV2 and TRBJ1-5; 7 nucleotides align to TRBD1. Germline values: CDR1 SNHLY, CDR2 FYNNEI. The CDR3 has 14 amino acids. Unmatched junction bases numbered 6, after V lost 2 bases and J lost 8 bases. CDR3 sequence reads: CASSEQGGLEPQHF. CDR3 sequence (DNA): TGTGCCAGCAGTGAACAGGGGGGCCTAGAGCCCCAGCATTTT.

V and J are TRBV28 and TRBJ1-3; maybe TRBD1 (6 bases). The CDR3 has 15 amino acids. The V gene's germline CDR1 is MDHEN and CDR2 SYDVKM. The germline V and J ends were trimmed by 5 bases and 2 bases, with 13 bases remaining between them. The CDR3 sequence: CASSLLQGTGNTIYF. The CDR3 coding sequence is TGTGCCAGCAGTCTCCTACAGGGAACTGGAAACACCATATATTTT.

The chain combines TRBV18 with TRBJ2-7, with D possibly matching TRBD1 (5 bases). V was clipped by 3 bases and J by 2 bases, with 8 bases between them. CDR1 and CDR2 (germline): KGHSH, LQKENI. The CDR3 loop spans 13 amino acids. The CDR3 loop reads CASSPQGTYEQYF. The CDR3, as DNA: TGTGCCAGCTCACCTCAGGGAACCTACGAGCAGTACTTC.

V is TRBV5-4 and J is TRBJ2-2; 8 bases match TRBD2. In germline, CDR1 is SGHNT, CDR2 YYREEE (reference sequence). This CDR3 spans 15 amino acids. V was pared by 5 bases and J by 6 bases, with 9 bases of the junction left unmatched. CDR3 DNA: TGTGCCAGCAGATCCGGGACTAGTGCACCCGGGGAGCTGTTTTTT. As protein: CASRSGTSAPGELFF.

The chain links TRBV28 to TRBJ1-6; perhaps TRBD1 as D (6 bases). Germline V gene lookup returns CDR1 MDHEN and CDR2 SYDVKM. Trimming removed 6 bases from V and 10 bases from J, with 13 bases in between. The CDR3 loop spans 13 amino acids. The CDR3 nucleotides read TGTGCCAGCAGCACCCCAGGGGTCTCACCCCTCCACTTT. It specifies CASSTPGVSPLHF.